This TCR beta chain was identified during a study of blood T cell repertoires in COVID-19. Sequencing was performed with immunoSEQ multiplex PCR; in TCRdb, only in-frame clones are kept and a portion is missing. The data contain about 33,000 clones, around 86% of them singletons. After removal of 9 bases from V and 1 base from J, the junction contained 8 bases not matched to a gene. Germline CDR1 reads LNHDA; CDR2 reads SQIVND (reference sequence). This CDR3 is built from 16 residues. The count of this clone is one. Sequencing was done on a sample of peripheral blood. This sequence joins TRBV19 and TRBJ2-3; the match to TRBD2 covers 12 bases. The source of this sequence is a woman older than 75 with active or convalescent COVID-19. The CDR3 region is CASTGLAGSRTDTQYF. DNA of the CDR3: TGTGCCAGCACCGGACTAGCGGGGTCCCGCACAGATACGCAGTATTTT.